The sequence of this T cell receptor (beta chain) was determined in a study of shared clonotypes between healthy human individuals. Study-level results: What limited the represented genetic and exposure-history diversity was the small number of donors.

Germline V gene lookup returns CDR1 SEHNR and CDR2 FQNEAQ (reference sequence). This CDR3 contains 14 residues. Between the trimmed V and J ends, which lost 5 bases and 2 bases, there was a span of 11 bases. A CD45RA+ naive subset and a CD45RA-negative memory subset were split from CD4+ cells. Regarding this clone: Its antigen remains unidentified.

Only in-frame clones appear in the TCRdb table, and some are missing; sequencing was by immunoSEQ multiplex PCR. This table holds 2 million to 2.5 million clones, more than 85% found once. The sample consisted of naive CD4+ T cells from PBMCs. Subset: CD45RA+ positively selected. This TCR was recovered from a man between 18 and 29 years old in good health. Some clones in this sample may be carry-over from other donors' samples. The V call is TRBV7-9, the J call TRBJ2-3, with TRBD2 as a possible D gene (5 bases). DNA for the CDR3: TGTGCCAGCAGCCCCCAGACTAACACAGATACGCAGTATTTT. Protein sequence: CASSPQTNTDTQYF.